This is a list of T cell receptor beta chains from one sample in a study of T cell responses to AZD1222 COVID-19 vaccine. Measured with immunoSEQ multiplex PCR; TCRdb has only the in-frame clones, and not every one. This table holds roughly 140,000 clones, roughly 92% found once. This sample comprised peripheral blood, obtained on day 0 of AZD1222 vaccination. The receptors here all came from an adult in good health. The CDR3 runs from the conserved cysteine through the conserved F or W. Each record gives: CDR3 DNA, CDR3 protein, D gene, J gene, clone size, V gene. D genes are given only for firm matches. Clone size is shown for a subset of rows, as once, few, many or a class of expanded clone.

CDR3nt: TGCGCCAGCAGCCTCGGGGGAGTCGGAGGGAACACTGAAGCTTTCTTT; CDR3aa: CASSLGGVGGNTEAFF; d_gene: -; j_gene: TRBJ1-1; abundance: -; v_gene: TRBV4-1
CDR3nt: TGTGCCAGCAGACCTACGGGACAGACAAATTCACCCCTCCACTTT; CDR3aa: CASRPTGQTNSPLHF; d_gene: TRBD1; j_gene: TRBJ1-6; abundance: -; v_gene: TRBV6-5
CDR3nt: TGTGCCAGCAGGGAGGAGGGCGGCTACACCTTC; CDR3aa: CASREEGGYTF; d_gene: -; j_gene: TRBJ1-2; abundance: -; v_gene: TRBV2
CDR3nt: TGTGCCAGCAGTAACAGGGTCATCGAAACTGAAGCTTTCTTT; CDR3aa: CASSNRVIETEAFF; d_gene: -; j_gene: TRBJ1-1; abundance: -; v_gene: TRBV6-5
CDR3nt: TGTGCCAGCTCCCCCCGCGGGGCCGTGGGCCTCAATGAGCAGTTCTTC; CDR3aa: CASSPRGAVGLNEQFF; d_gene: -; j_gene: TRBJ2-1; abundance: -; v_gene: TRBV11-3
CDR3nt: TGCGCCAGCAGCCAAGCGCATGGGACAGGCCTCGATTCACCCCTCCACTTT; CDR3aa: CASSQAHGTGLDSPLHF; d_gene: TRBD1; j_gene: TRBJ1-6; abundance: once; v_gene: TRBV5-1
CDR3nt: TGTGCCAGCAGCTTAGTCCGAGGTTTAGATACGCAGTATTTT; CDR3aa: CASSLVRGLDTQYF; d_gene: -; j_gene: TRBJ2-3; abundance: -; v_gene: TRBV7-9
CDR3nt: TGTGCCAGCAGCCCCGGCCGTCAAAGCGGGGGGGAGACCCAGTACTTC; CDR3aa: CASSPGRQSGGETQYF; d_gene: TRBD2; j_gene: TRBJ2-5; abundance: -; v_gene: TRBV7-7
CDR3nt: TGTGCCAGCAGCTCCCGACAGGGGGATGAAAAACTGTTTTTT; CDR3aa: CASSSRQGDEKLFF; d_gene: TRBD1; j_gene: TRBJ1-4; abundance: -; v_gene: TRBV11-2
CDR3nt: TGTGCCAGCAGCGCTCCTGTCGGGAGTTTTGGCGAAAAACTGTTTTTT; CDR3aa: CASSAPVGSFGEKLFF; d_gene: -; j_gene: TRBJ1-4; abundance: -; v_gene: TRBV7-9
CDR3nt: TGTGCCAGCAGCTTGGCTAGCGGGGGCCAAGAGACCCAGTACTTC; CDR3aa: CASSLASGGQETQYF; d_gene: TRBD2; j_gene: TRBJ2-5; abundance: -; v_gene: TRBV5-4
CDR3nt: TGTGCCAGCAGGCATAACAGGGGATATTCCTATGGCTACACCTTC; CDR3aa: CASRHNRGYSYGYTF; d_gene: TRBD1; j_gene: TRBJ1-2; abundance: -; v_gene: TRBV6-5
CDR3nt: TGTGCCAGCAGCTACCTCACCGGGACGGGGGGAAACACCATATATTTT; CDR3aa: CASSYLTGTGGNTIYF; d_gene: -; j_gene: TRBJ1-3; abundance: -; v_gene: TRBV5-6
CDR3nt: TGTGCCAGTAGCCTTCCTAGCGGGCTTTACAATGAGCAGTTCTTC; CDR3aa: CASSLPSGLYNEQFF; d_gene: TRBD2; j_gene: TRBJ2-1; abundance: -; v_gene: TRBV19
CDR3nt: TGTGCCAGCAGCCCGGTGCTAGCGGGTTACACCGGGGAGCTGTTTTTT; CDR3aa: CASSPVLAGYTGELFF; d_gene: TRBD2; j_gene: TRBJ2-2; abundance: -; v_gene: TRBV7-9
CDR3nt: TGTGCCAGCAGTTTAGGTTGGAATTCACCCCTCCACTTT; CDR3aa: CASSLGWNSPLHF; d_gene: -; j_gene: TRBJ1-6; abundance: -; v_gene: TRBV27
CDR3nt: TGCGCCAGCAGCCAACCGATGGGGGGTTTGAACACTGAAGCTTTCTTT; CDR3aa: CASSQPMGGLNTEAFF; d_gene: -; j_gene: TRBJ1-1; abundance: -; v_gene: TRBV4-1
CDR3nt: TGTGCCTGGAGGCTTGGATGGGGCTCTGGAAACACCATATATTTT; CDR3aa: CAWRLGWGSGNTIYF; d_gene: -; j_gene: TRBJ1-3; abundance: -; v_gene: TRBV30